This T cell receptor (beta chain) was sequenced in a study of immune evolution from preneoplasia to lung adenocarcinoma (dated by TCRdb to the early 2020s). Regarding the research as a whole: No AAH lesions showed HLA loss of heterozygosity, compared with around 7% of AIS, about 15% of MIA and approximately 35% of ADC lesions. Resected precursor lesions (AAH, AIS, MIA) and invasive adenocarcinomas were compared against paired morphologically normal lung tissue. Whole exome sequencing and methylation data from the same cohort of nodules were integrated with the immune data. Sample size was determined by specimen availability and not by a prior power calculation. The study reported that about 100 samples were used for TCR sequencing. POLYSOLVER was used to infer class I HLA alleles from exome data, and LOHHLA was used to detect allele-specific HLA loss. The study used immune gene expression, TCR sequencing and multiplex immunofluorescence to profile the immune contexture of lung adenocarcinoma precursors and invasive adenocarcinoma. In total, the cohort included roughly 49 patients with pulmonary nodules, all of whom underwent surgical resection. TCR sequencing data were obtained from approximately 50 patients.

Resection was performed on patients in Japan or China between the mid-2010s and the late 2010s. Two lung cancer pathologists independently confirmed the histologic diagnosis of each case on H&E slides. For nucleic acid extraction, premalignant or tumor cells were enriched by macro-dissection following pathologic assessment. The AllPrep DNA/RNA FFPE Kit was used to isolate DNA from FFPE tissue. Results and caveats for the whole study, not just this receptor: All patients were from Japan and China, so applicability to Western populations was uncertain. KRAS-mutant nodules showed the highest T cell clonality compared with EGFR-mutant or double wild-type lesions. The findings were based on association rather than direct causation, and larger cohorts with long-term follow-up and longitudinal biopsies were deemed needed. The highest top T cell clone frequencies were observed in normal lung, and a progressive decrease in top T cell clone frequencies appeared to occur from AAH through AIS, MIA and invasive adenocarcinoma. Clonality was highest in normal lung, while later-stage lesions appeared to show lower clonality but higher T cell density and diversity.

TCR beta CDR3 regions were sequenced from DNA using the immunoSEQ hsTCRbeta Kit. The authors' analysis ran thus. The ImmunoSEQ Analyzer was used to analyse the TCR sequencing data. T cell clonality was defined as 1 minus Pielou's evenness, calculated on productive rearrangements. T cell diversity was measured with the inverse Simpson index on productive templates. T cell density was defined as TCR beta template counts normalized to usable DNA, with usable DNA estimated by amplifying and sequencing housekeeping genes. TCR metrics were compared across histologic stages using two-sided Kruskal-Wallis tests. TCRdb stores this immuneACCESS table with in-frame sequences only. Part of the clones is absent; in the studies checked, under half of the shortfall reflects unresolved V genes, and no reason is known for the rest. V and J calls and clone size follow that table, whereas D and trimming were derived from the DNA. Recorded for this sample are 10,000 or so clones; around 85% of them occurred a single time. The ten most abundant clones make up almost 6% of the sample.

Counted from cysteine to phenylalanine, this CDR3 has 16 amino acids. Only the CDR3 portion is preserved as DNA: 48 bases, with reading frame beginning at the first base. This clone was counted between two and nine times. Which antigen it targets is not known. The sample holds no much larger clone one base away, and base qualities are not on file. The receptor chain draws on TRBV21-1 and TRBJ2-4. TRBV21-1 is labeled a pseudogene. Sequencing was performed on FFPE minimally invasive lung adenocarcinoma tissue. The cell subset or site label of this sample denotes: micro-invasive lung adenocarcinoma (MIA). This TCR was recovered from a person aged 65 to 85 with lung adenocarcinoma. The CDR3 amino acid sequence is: CASSKVRQYPKNIQYF. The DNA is TGTGCCAGCAGCAAAGTAAGGCAGTACCCCAAAAACATTCAGTACTTC.